Shown below are 22 T cell receptor beta chains from a single sample sequenced in a study of T cell responses to AZD1222 COVID-19 vaccine. Measured with immunoSEQ multiplex PCR; TCRdb has only the in-frame clones, and not every one. The profile covers about 130,000 clones, with roughly 91% appearing a single time and 2.8% taken by the ten largest. Sequencing was performed on peripheral blood, taken on day 0 of AZD1222 vaccination. The receptors shown here come from an adult in good health.

This clone is a singleton in its sample. DNA for the CDR3: TGTGCCAGCAACCCCCGACGGGAACTAAACACTGAAGCTTTCTTT. Translated, it gives CASNPRRELNTEAFF. The chain carries TRBV19 and TRBJ1-1; D is uncertain. V was trimmed by 9 bases and J by 2 bases, leaving 19 bases between them. CDR1 and CDR2 from the germline V gene are LNHDA and SQIVND (reference sequence). CDR3 size: 15 residues.

The chain has TRBV30 and TRBJ1-2, with no clear D. This CDR3 spans 13 amino acids. CDR1 GTSNPN and CDR2 SVGIG come from the germline V gene (reference sequence). V gave up 0 bases and J gave up 4 bases, with 9 bases separating them. CDR3 sequence (DNA): TGTGCCTGGAGTGTAAACACATTCTATGGCTACACCTTC. Translating it yields CAWSVNTFYGYTF.

The chain couples TRBV4-1 to TRBJ2-3; TRBD2 is a possible D gene (6 bases). The CDR3 has 14 amino acids. Trimming took off 1 base at V and 6 bases at J, with 11 bases between the two ends. Looked up from germline, CDR1 is MGHRA and CDR2 is YSYEKL. The CDR3 loop is CASSQGGLWDTQYF. The CDR3 nucleotides are TGCGCCAGCAGCCAAGGGGGACTCTGGGATACGCAGTATTTT.

This clone appeared a few times. The J gene is TRBJ2-5, the V gene TRBV6-1, with D perhaps TRBD2 (5 bases). The germline CDR1 and CDR2 sequences are MNHNS and SASEGT. The CDR3 covers 11 residues. With 3 bases removed from V and 7 bases from J, the gap between germline ends came to 6 bases. The CDR3 sequence is CASSDGGTQYF. The CDR3 DNA sequence: TGTGCCAGCAGTGACGGAGGGACCCAGTACTTC.

The V gene is TRBV5-8, the J gene TRBJ2-6; a possible D gene is TRBD2 (6 bases). Germline values: CDR1 SGHTS, CDR2 YDEGEE. This CDR3 contains 17 residues. V was pared by 5 bases and J by 0 bases, with 15 bases between. The CDR3 nucleotides are TGTGCCAGCAGTACCGGGAGATTCGACTCTGGGGCCAACGTCCTGACTTTC. Residues: CASSTGRFDSGANVLTF.

V and J are TRBV2 and TRBJ2-7; possible D gene TRBD2, 6 bases. V gave up 7 bases and J gave up 4 bases, with 20 bases separating them. The CDR3 totals 15 residues. Germline V gene sequence: CDR1 SNHLY, CDR2 FYNNEI. The CDR3 region is CASIWAEEGIYEQYF. CDR3 sequence (DNA): TGTGCCAGCATCTGGGCCGAGGAGGGCATTTACGAGCAGTACTTC. Using reference TRBV2 and TRBJ2-7 for the parts outside the CDR3, the full variable domain is EPEVTQTPSHQVTQMGQEVILRCVPISNHLYFYWYRQILGQKVEFLVSFYNNEISEKSEIFDDQFSVERPDGSNFTLKIRSTKLEDSAMYFCASIWAEEGIYEQYFGPGTRLTVT.

This chain joins TRBV6-2 or TRBV6-3 and TRBJ2-1, with D unclear. Trimming removed 1 base from V and 9 bases from J, with 4 bases in between. The V gene's germline CDR1 is MNHEY and CDR2 SVGEGT. The length of the CDR3 is 11 residues. The CDR3 here is CASSYLVEQFF. CDR3 in DNA: TGTGCCAGCAGTTACTTAGTTGAGCAGTTCTTC.

This CDR3 reads CASGPSAGYTF. Written as DNA, the CDR3 is TGTGCCAGCGGGCCCTCGGCTGGCTACACCTTC. V gene TRBV9 combines with J gene TRBJ1-2, with D hard to call. Trimming stripped 7 bases from V and 7 bases from J, with 11 bases between. This CDR3 has 11 residues. Germline V lookup: CDR1 SGDLS, CDR2 YYNGEE. The full variable domain, with the rest looked up from reference TRBV9 and TRBJ1-2, is DSGVTQTPKHLITATGQRVTLRCSPRSGDLSVYWYQQSLDQGLQFLIQYYNGEERAKGNILERFSAQQFPDLHSELNLSSLELGDSALYFCASGPSAGYTFGSGTRLTVV.

This clone was counted between two and nine times. CDR3 sequence (DNA): TGTGCCAGCAGCTTAGACAGCTACTCCTACGAGCAGTACTTC. Amino acids: CASSLDSYSYEQYF. The gene calls are TRBV7-2 and TRBJ2-7; D gene unclear. Trimming removed 1 base at V and 0 bases at J, with 7 bases between. Germline V gene lookup returns CDR1 SGHTA and CDR2 FQGNSA. This CDR3 region has 14 residues. Combining the CDR3 with reference TRBV7-2 and TRBJ2-7 gives the whole variable domain GAGVSQSPSNKVTEKGKDVELRCDPISGHTALYWYRQSLGQGLEFLIYFQGNSAPDKSGLPSDRFSAERTGGSVSTLTIQRTQQEDSAVYLCASSLDSYSYEQYFGPGTRLTVT.

V usage is TRBV7-2 and J usage is TRBJ1-2, with a possible D match to TRBD1 (6 bases). The germline gives CDR1 SGHTA, CDR2 FQGNSA. Trimming removed 5 bases from V and 6 bases from J, with 16 bases in between. CDR3 size: 14 residues. In nucleotides, the CDR3 is TGTGCCAGCAGCGTCGGAGGGGGGATGAATGGCTACACCTTC. Amino acids: CASSVGGGMNGYTF.

V is TRBV5-6 and J is TRBJ2-5, with D possibly TRBD2 on 6 matching bases. The germline V gene has CDR1 SGHDT and CDR2 YYEEEE. The CDR3 runs 14 residues. V shed 4 bases and J shed 5 bases, with 15 bases lying between them. Here the CDR3 reads CASSDLLARETQYF. In nucleotides, the CDR3 is TGTGCCAGCAGCGATTTACTAGCCCGGGAGACCCAGTACTTC.

Of note for this clone: At one end, the junction sequence differs from germline, possibly due to a read error. This sequence joins TRBV29-1 and TRBJ2-5; 7 bases align to TRBD2. This CDR3 spans 13 amino acids. Germline assignment: CDR1 SQVTM and CDR2 ANQGSEA. CDR3 residues: CSVGGGFQGTQYF. As DNA, the CDR3 is TGCAGCGTTGGGGGGGGGTTCCAAGGGACCCAGTACTTC.

The chain uses TRBV6-5 and TRBJ2-2; D is possibly TRBD2 (5 bases). Germline CDR1 is MNHEY and CDR2 is SVGAGI. Between the trimmed V and J ends, which lost 4 bases and 4 bases, there was a span of 10 bases. The CDR3 has 14 residues. The CDR3 DNA reads TGTGCCAGCAGTTTTAGAGAGGGCACCGGGGAGCTGTTTTTT. Translated: CASSFREGTGELFF.

This clone was recorded a few times. The V gene is TRBV19, the J gene TRBJ2-1, with unresolved D. Per the germline V gene, CDR1 is LNHDA and CDR2 is SQIVND (reference sequence). The V end lost 3 bases, the J end lost 0 bases, and 9 bases lay between the germline ends. This CDR3 comprises 15 residues. This CDR3 is CASSITSSSYNEQFF. The CDR3 nucleotides are TGTGCCAGTAGTATTACCTCCAGCTCCTACAATGAGCAGTTCTTC.

This chain connects TRBV7-2 to TRBJ2-7; D unresolved. The V gene lost 5 bases and the J gene lost 3 bases, with 11 bases spanning the gap. CDR3 length: 13 residues. CDR1 is SGHTA and CDR2 is FQGNSA in the germline V gene. This chain's CDR3 is CASSVRTNYEQYF. CDR3 sequence (DNA): TGTGCCAGCAGCGTAAGGACCAACTACGAGCAGTACTTC.

The chain joins TRBV5-5 to TRBJ1-5; the D is unclear. Trimming cost V 4 bases and J 5 bases, with 4 bases left between them. Germline CDR1 SGHKS, CDR2 YYEKEE (reference sequence). This CDR3 has 11 amino acids. The CDR3, as DNA: TGTGCCAGCAGCGACGATCAGCCCCAGCATTTT. It translates to CASSDDQPQHF.

The chain employs TRBV5-1 and TRBJ1-4; TRBD1 is a possible D gene (5 bases). Trimming took 3 bases from V and 5 from J, leaving 11 bases between them. The CDR3 runs 14 residues. Looked up from germline, CDR1 is SGHRS and CDR2 is YFSETQ. The CDR3 loop reads CASSSGLKNEKLFF. The CDR3 DNA reads as TGCGCCAGCAGCTCGGGACTGAAGAATGAAAAACTGTTTTTT. Complete variable domain (other parts from reference TRBV5-1 and TRBJ1-4): KAGVTQTPRYLIKTRGQQVTLSCSPISGHRSVSWYQQTPGQGLQFLFEYFSETQRNKGNFPGRFSGRQFSNSRSEMNVSTLELGDSALYLCASSSGLKNEKLFFGSGTQLSVL.

The genes are TRBV2 and TRBJ1-5; D call uncertain. Per the germline V gene, CDR1 is SNHLY and CDR2 is FYNNEI. V was clipped by 4 bases and J by 3 bases, with 10 bases between them. The CDR3 covers 14 residues. The CDR3 nucleotides are TGTGCCAGCAGTGGAGAAAAGGCCAATCAGCCCCAGCATTTT. Amino acid sequence: CASSGEKANQPQHF.

The rearrangement uses TRBV5-1 and TRBJ1-2; TRBD1 agrees at 12 bases. The CDR3 covers 19 residues. V shed 0 bases and J 3 bases; nucleotides not matched to a gene: 12. Germline V gene lookup returns CDR1 SGHRS and CDR2 YFSETQ. CDR3 sequence: CASSLGPRDRGRVDYGYTF. The CDR3 bases are TGCGCCAGCAGCTTGGGCCCCCGGGACAGGGGGCGTGTGGACTATGGCTACACCTTC.

The chain links TRBV27 to TRBJ2-1; 8 nucleotides line up with TRBD1. Per germline, CDR1 MNHEY and CDR2 SMNVEV (reference sequence). With 5 bases clipped from V and 7 bases from J, the junction kept 16 bases outside the gene matches. The CDR3 length is 17 residues. CDR3 sequence: CASSTLPWTGILNEQFF. The CDR3 DNA reads as TGTGCCAGCAGTACACTACCCTGGACAGGGATTCTTAATGAGCAGTTCTTC.

The chain has TRBV6-5 and TRBJ1-2; 7 nucleotides agree with TRBD1. The CDR3 spans 13 residues. V dropped 6 bases and J dropped 4; count of bases not matched to a gene: 5. Germline lookup yields CDR1 MNHEY and CDR2 SVGAGI. CDR3 nucleotide sequence: TGTGCCAGCAGGCCGACAGGGCTCTATGGCTACACCTTC. Residues: CASRPTGLYGYTF.

This clone was found once. The gene calls are TRBV30 and TRBJ1-2; 9 bases align to TRBD1. Germline V gene sequence: CDR1 GTSNPN, CDR2 SVGIG (reference sequence). The length of the CDR3 is 15 residues. The V segment lost 1 base and the J segment 7 bases; nucleotides outside the gene matches: 10. The CDR3 bases are TGTGCCTGGAGTGCACAGGACAGGGGACCCCGTGGCTACACCTTC. As protein: CAWSAQDRGPRGYTF.